This T cell receptor beta chain was found in a study of blood T cell repertoires in COVID-19. Across the study: From T cells, B-cell-depleted T cells, or PBMCs came the material, which was cDNA or gDNA.

The CDR3 is 14 residues long. Germline loops: CDR1 SGHDT, CDR2 YYEEEE. V gave up 1 base and J gave up 4 bases, with 11 bases separating them. Here immunoSEQ multiplex PCR was the method, and the copy in TCRdb shows in-frame clones only, minus some. The data contain fewer than 500,000 clones, roughly 90% of them singletons. What was sequenced was PBMCs or T cells enriched from blood (not recorded which). The TCR originated in a woman aged 25 to 39 with acute COVID-19. V and J are TRBV5-6 and TRBJ1-2; D might be TRBD1 (5 bases). CDR3 protein: CASSLSQGTYGYTF. The CDR3 DNA reads TGTGCCAGCAGCTTGTCCCAGGGTACCTATGGCTACACCTTC.